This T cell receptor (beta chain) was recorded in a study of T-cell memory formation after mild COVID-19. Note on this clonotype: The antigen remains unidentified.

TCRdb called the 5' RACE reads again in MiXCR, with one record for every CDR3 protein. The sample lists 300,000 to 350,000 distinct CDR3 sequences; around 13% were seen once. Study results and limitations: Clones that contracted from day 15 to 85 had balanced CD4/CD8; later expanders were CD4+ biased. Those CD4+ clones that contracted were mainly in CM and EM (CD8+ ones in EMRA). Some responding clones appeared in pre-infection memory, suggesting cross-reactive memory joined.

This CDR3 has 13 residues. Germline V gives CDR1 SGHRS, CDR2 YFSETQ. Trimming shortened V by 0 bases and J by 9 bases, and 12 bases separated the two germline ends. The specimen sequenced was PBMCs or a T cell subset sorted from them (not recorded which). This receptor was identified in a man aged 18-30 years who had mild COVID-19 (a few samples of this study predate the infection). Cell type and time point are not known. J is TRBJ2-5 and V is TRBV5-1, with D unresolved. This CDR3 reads CASSLAGSRPQYF. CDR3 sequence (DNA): TGCGCCAGCAGCTTGGCGGGCTCGAGGCCCCAGTACTTC.